The rows below give T cell receptor beta chains drawn from one sample of a study of cytomegalovirus exposure and HLA in healthy donors. Only in-frame clones appear in the TCRdb table, and some are missing; sequencing was by immunoSEQ multiplex PCR. The top ten hold 4.5% of the sample, which has approximately 160,000 clones, 65% to 70% seen once. Sequencing was carried out using PBMCs. These receptors were collected from a woman aged 18 to 35 in good health and CMV-seropositive. CDR3s include the opening cysteine and the closing phenylalanine or tryptophan. Fields, in order: clone size, J gene, V gene, D gene, CDR3 DNA, CDR3 protein. The D gene is left open where the match is weak. The size field is filled for only some rows; it gives once, few, many or a size class.

>-|TRBJ2-7|TRBV11-3|-
TGTGCCAGCAGCTTAGGGCTTACCTACGAGCAGTACTTC
CASSLGLTYEQYF
>-|TRBJ2-7|TRBV28|-
TGTGCCAGCACCGAGCGGAGGACCTACGAGCAGTACTTC
CASTERRTYEQYF
>-|TRBJ2-3|TRBV4-2|-
TGTGCCAGCAGCCAAGACAGATTTAGCACAGATACGCAGTATTTT
CASSQDRFSTDTQYF
>-|TRBJ1-2|TRBV5-4|-
TGTGCCAGCAGAACAACAATGGGACCGGGGGTCTATGGCTACACCTTC
CASRTTMGPGVYGYTF
>-|TRBJ1-2|TRBV2|-
TGTGCCAGCACCCGAAGAGGAACAGGGACAATTAACTATGGCTACACCTTC
CASTRRGTGTINYGYTF
>-|TRBJ2-1|TRBV28|TRBD2
TGTGCCAGCAGAGAGGGGCTAGCGGTCTACAATGAGCAGTTCTTC
CASREGLAVYNEQFF
>-|TRBJ2-2|TRBV7-9|-
TGTGCCAGCAGCTTATCCCCACCAGGCACCGGGGAGCTGTTTTTT
CASSLSPPGTGELFF
>few|TRBJ2-7|TRBV15|-
TGTGCCACCAGCAGCCGAACCGGGACATGGGGGTACGAGCAGTACTTC
CATSSRTGTWGYEQYF
>-|TRBJ1-1|TRBV6-1|-
TGTGCCAGCAGTCGCTTACCAGGGCACACTGAAGCTTTCTTT
CASSRLPGHTEAFF
>-|TRBJ2-7|TRBV6-1|TRBD2
TGTGCCAGCAGTGAAGTGCGGCTAGCGGGAGCCCGGGGAATGTTC
CASSEVRLAGARGMF
>-|TRBJ1-1|TRBV7-9|-
TGTGCCAGCAGCTTACTTATGAACACTGAAGCTTTCTTT
CASSLLMNTEAFF
>-|TRBJ1-1|TRBV28|-
TGTGCCAGCAGTTTAGTACTTCGGGACACTGAAGCTTTCTTT
CASSLVLRDTEAFF
>-|TRBJ1-2|TRBV2|-
TGTGCCAGCAGTGAATGGTCGGGAGGCTACACCTTC
CASSEWSGGYTF
>-|TRBJ1-6|TRBV30|-
TGTGCCTGGAGTGGTGGGAGAAATTCCCCCCTCCACTTT
CAWSGGRNSPLHF
>few|TRBJ1-6|TRBV7-8|-
TGTGCCAGCAGCCTATTGAATTCACCCCTCCACTTT
CASSLLNSPLHF
>-|TRBJ2-7|TRBV5-4|TRBD2
TGTGCCAGCAGCTATGACAGAGCGGGGGAGCAGTACTTC
CASSYDRAGEQYF
>few|TRBJ2-2|TRBV2|-
TGTGCCAGCAGTGGTCAGGGTGGTAACACCGGGGAGCTGTTTTTT
CASSGQGGNTGELFF
>-|TRBJ2-1|TRBV11-2|TRBD2
TGTGCCAGCAGCACCGGACTAGCGGGAGGTTATGGGCATGAGCAGTTCTTC
CASSTGLAGGYGHEQFF
>-|TRBJ2-7|TRBV27|TRBD2
TGTGCCAGCAGTCTTGTTCCGGGACTAGCGGTTCCCTACGAGCAGTACTTC
CASSLVPGLAVPYEQYF
>once|TRBJ2-1|TRBV5-8|-
TGTGCCAGCAGCCAAAGTGGGGCGCAGTTCTTC
CASSQSGAQFF
>-|TRBJ1-5|TRBV4-3|-
TGCGCCAGCAGCCAGGAGGGACGGGGAAATCAGCCCCAGCATTTT
CASSQEGRGNQPQHF
>few|TRBJ2-3|TRBV15|-
TGTGCCACCAGCACAGTCTTCCCGAGAGGGCCTAGCCGTTATAGCACAGATACGCAGTATTTT
CATSTVFPRGPSRYSTDTQYF
>few|TRBJ2-1|TRBV10-3|TRBD1
TGTGCCATCAGTGTGGGGACAGGGGTAGACGAGCAGTTCTTC
CAISVGTGVDEQFF
>-|TRBJ2-7|TRBV5-4|TRBD1
TGTGCCAGCAGCTCCGGACAGGGGATCGAGCAGTACTTC
CASSSGQGIEQYF
>few|TRBJ1-1|TRBV18|TRBD1
TGTGCCAGCTCACCCGGGACAGGGAGGATGAACACTGAAGCTTTCTTT
CASSPGTGRMNTEAFF
>-|TRBJ2-2|TRBV6-1|TRBD2
TGTGCCACAGCGCCGACTAGCGGTTGGACCGGGGAGCTGTTTTTT
CATAPTSGWTGELFF
>-|TRBJ2-1|TRBV6-5|-
TGTGCCAGCAGTTACTCTCAAAGCGGTGAGCAGTTCTTC
CASSYSQSGEQFF
>-|TRBJ2-1|TRBV5-1|-
TGCGCCAGCAACCCTGGAACCGCCTTAATATCGGGTCAGTTCTTC
CASNPGTALISGQFF
>-|TRBJ2-7|TRBV28|TRBD1
TGTGCCAGCAACCAACAGGGGGCGAGCTACGAGCAGTACTTC
CASNQQGASYEQYF
>-|TRBJ2-7|TRBV7-2|TRBD2
TGTGCCAGCAGCCTACTCCCCGGGACTAGCGGCAGGCAGTACTTC
CASSLLPGTSGRQYF
>-|TRBJ1-1|TRBV5-1|-
TGCGCCAGCAGCCTGGAGCGGGTGGGAACCACTGAAGCTTTCTTT
CASSLERVGTTEAFF
>many|TRBJ2-7|TRBV21-1|-
TGTGCCAGCAGCTTTAGACGGAGGACTAGCGGGTCCTACGAGCAGTACTTC
CASSFRRRTSGSYEQYF
>few|TRBJ2-5|TRBV5-8|TRBD2
TGTGCCAGCAGCTTGGGACTAGCGGACACTCAAGAGACCCAGTACTTC
CASSLGLADTQETQYF
>once|TRBJ1-4|TRBV19|-
TGTGCCAGTAGTATGCTCGACAGTTATGAAAAACTGTTTTTT
CASSMLDSYEKLFF
>few|TRBJ2-7|TRBV27|-
TGTGCCAGCAGTGATCTATACGAGCAGTACTTC
CASSDLYEQYF
>-|TRBJ2-7|TRBV5-4|-
TGTGCCAGCAGCTTGAAGGGAGCCTACGAGCAGTACTTC
CASSLKGAYEQYF
>-|TRBJ2-7|TRBV6-1|-
TGTGCCAGCAGTGAAGTAGGGAGAATCGTCCCAGCGAGATACGAGCAGTACTTC
CASSEVGRIVPARYEQYF
>-|TRBJ2-3|TRBV9|TRBD2
TGTGCCAGCAGCCCCCGGACTAGCGGGGGAGCAGATACGCAGTATTTT
CASSPRTSGGADTQYF
>-|TRBJ2-5|TRBV5-1|-
TGCGCCAGCAGCTTGTCCGCTGGGGGGTTCGTCGGGACCCAGTACTTC
CASSLSAGGFVGTQYF
>-|TRBJ2-7|TRBV19|TRBD2
TGTGCCAGTAGTATTAGGTGGACTAGCGGGAGTGATGAGCAGTACTTC
CASSIRWTSGSDEQYF
>once|TRBJ2-7|TRBV12-5|TRBD2
TGTGCTAGTGGCGGACTAGCGCGTTACGAGCAGTACTTC
CASGGLARYEQYF
>-|TRBJ1-5|TRBV7-9|TRBD1
TGTGCCAGCAGCTCCCAGGGGACAGGGGGTCAGCCCCAGCATTTT
CASSSQGTGGQPQHF
>-|TRBJ2-7|TRBV18|TRBD1
TGTGCCAGCTCACCTTTAAACTCCGGACAGGGGGCGGGTGAGCAGTACTTC
CASSPLNSGQGAGEQYF
>-|TRBJ2-2|TRBV9|-
TGTGCCAGCAGCGTAGGAGTTATCAACACCGGGGAGCTGTTTTTT
CASSVGVINTGELFF
>-|TRBJ1-5|TRBV19|TRBD1
TGTGCCAGCACGGAGGACAGGGGTCTTTATCAGCCCCAGCATTTT
CASTEDRGLYQPQHF
>-|TRBJ2-1|TRBV2|TRBD2
TGTGCCAGTAACTCCGGGGGGAGCTCCTACAATGAGCAGTTCTTC
CASNSGGSSYNEQFF
>-|TRBJ2-7|TRBV7-8|TRBD2
TGTGCCAGCAGTCCTCCCTGGCGGGAGAGCTCCTACGAGCAGTACTTC
CASSPPWRESSYEQYF
>few|TRBJ2-7|TRBV27|-
TGTGCCAGCAGTTTTACAGCTTACTCCTACGAGCAGTACTTC
CASSFTAYSYEQYF
>-|TRBJ2-1|TRBV5-6|TRBD2
TGTGCCAGCAGCTTGGCGCGGGAGGGGGAAACATACAATGAGCAGTTCTTC
CASSLAREGETYNEQFF
>-|TRBJ2-7|TRBV13|-
TGTGCCAGCAGCTTTACGTCGGGAAGGCCGCCATACGAGCAGTACTTC
CASSFTSGRPPYEQYF
>-|TRBJ2-1|TRBV18|-
TGTGCCAGCTCAAGGGGGTACCCCAATGAGCAGTTCTTC
CASSRGYPNEQFF
>few|TRBJ1-6|TRBV27|-
TGTGCCAGCAGTTTGTTCCCCCGGTGGAATTCACCCCTCCACTTT
CASSLFPRWNSPLHF
>-|TRBJ1-4|TRBV7-9|-
TGTGCCAGCACCCAGACGGAGAATGAAAAACTGTTTTTT
CASTQTENEKLFF